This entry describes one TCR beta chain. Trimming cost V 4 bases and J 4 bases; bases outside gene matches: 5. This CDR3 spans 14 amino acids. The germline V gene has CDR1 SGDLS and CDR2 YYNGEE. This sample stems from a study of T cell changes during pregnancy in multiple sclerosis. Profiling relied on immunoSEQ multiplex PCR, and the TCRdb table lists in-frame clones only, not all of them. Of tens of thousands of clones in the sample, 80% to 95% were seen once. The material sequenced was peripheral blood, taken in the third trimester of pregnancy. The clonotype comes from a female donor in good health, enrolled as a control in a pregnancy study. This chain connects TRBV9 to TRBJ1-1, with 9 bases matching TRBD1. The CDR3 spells CASSTRQGGTEAFF. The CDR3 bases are TGTGCCAGCAGCACAAGACAGGGGGGCACTGAAGCTTTCTTT.